Shown below are 27 T cell receptor beta chains from a single sample sequenced in a study of CD8+CD57+ T cells in acquired aplastic anemia. Patients selected for sequencing had displayed CD8+CD57+ cell expansion by flow cytometry. CDR3 and TCR beta VDJ profiling relied on genomic DNA as the template. TCRdb used MiXCR to reprocess the reads, holding one entry per CDR3 protein. The sample lists hundreds of thousands of distinct CDR3 sequences; roughly a third were seen once. Material for sequencing was sorted CD4+, CD8+, or CD8+CD57+ T cells (not recorded which) from PBMCs. Receptors originate from a human donor with aplastic anemia.

The rearrangement joins TRBV7-9 to TRBJ2-7, with D possibly TRBD1 on 5 matching bases. Looked up from germline, CDR1 is SEHNR and CDR2 is FQNEAQ (reference sequence). Trimming pared 7 bases from V and 6 bases from J, leaving 13 bases between. The CDR3 loop spans 12 amino acids. CDR3 nucleotide sequence: TGTGCCAGCAACTCAGGGTCCGCCGAGCAGTACTTC. This codes for CASNSGSAEQYF.

This clonotype was found a few times. The CDR3 nucleotides are TGTGCCAGCAGCTTCTCCGGCTTGAACACTGAAGCTTTCTTT. Residues: CASSFSGLNTEAFF. The chain joins TRBV5-4 to TRBJ1-1; no clear D. Trimming stripped 2 bases from V and 0 bases from J, with 8 bases between. There are 14 residues in the CDR3. Per germline, CDR1 SGHNT and CDR2 YYREEE (reference sequence).

This clonotype was counted between two and nine times. One end of the junction is discordant with germline, which a read error may explain. This chain's CDR3 is CASSIPGRSSYNEQFF. Written as DNA, the CDR3 is TGTGCTAGTAGTATCCCGGGCAGGAGCTCCTACAATGAGCAGTTCTTC. The V call is TRBV19, the J call TRBJ2-1; the D is unclear. CDR1 and CDR2 (germline): LNHDA, SQIVND (reference sequence). The CDR3 has 16 amino acids.

This chain joins TRBV12-3 or TRBV12-4 and TRBJ2-5; D is unresolved. The CDR3 runs 13 residues. Trimming pared 6 bases from V and 5 bases from J, leaving 13 bases between. The CDR3 nucleotides read TGTGCCAGCAGACGAGGACCCACGGAGACCCAGTACTTC. Translation gives CASRRGPTETQYF.

This clonotype was seen only a few times. This chain connects TRBV19 to TRBJ1-1; TRBD1 matches at 11 bases. The CDR3 extends over 12 amino acids. In germline, CDR1 is LNHDA, CDR2 SQIVND (reference sequence). V dropped 7 bases and J dropped 10; count of bases not matched to a gene: 5. The DNA of the CDR3 is TGTGCCAGTACCACGGACAGGGGGCGAGCTTTCTTT. Translating gives CASTTDRGRAFF.

This clonotype was found many times. The chain combines TRBV20-1 with TRBJ2-5; maybe TRBD2 (6 bases). From germline, CDR1 is DFQATT and CDR2 SNEGSKA (reference sequence). The V gene lost 3 bases and the J gene lost 2 bases, with 7 bases spanning the gap. This CDR3 has 12 amino acids. The CDR3 DNA follows: TGCAGTGCTAGGGGGGGACAAGAGACCCAGTACTTC. Translated, it gives CSARGGQETQYF.

This clonotype was seen just once. This sequence joins TRBV2 and TRBJ2-4; 9 nucleotides line up with TRBD1. The CDR3 totals 14 residues. Per the germline V gene, CDR1 is SNHLY and CDR2 is FYNNEI. Losses at the gene ends were 5 bases for V and 5 bases for J; bases not matched to a gene: 4. Here the CDR3 reads CASSPRTGENIQYF. As DNA, the CDR3 is TGTGCCAGCAGTCCCCGGACAGGGGAAAACATTCAGTACTTC.

This clonotype was seen more than once but under ten times. This chain links TRBV12-3 or TRBV12-4 with TRBJ2-3, with D possibly being TRBD1 (6 bases). V lost 6 bases and J 4 bases, leaving 14 bases between the germline ends. This CDR3 comprises 14 residues. This CDR3 is CASSLGATADTQYF. In nucleotides, the CDR3 is TGTGCCAGCAGCCTGGGGGCGACAGCAGATACGCAGTATTTT.

This clonotype was counted many times. The chain joins TRBV24-1 to TRBJ1-1, with unresolved D. Trimming removed 4 bases from V and 4 bases from J, with 15 bases in between. The CDR3 runs to 15 residues. Looked up from germline, CDR1 is KGHDR and CDR2 is SFDVKD. This CDR3 is CATSDLTALGTEAFF. The CDR3 bases are TGTGCCACCAGTGACCTCACCGCGTTGGGCACTGAAGCTTTCTTT.

This clonotype has just a few counts. V usage is TRBV7-9 and J usage is TRBJ1-3; D unresolved. Per germline, CDR1 SEHNR and CDR2 FQNEAQ (reference sequence). The V and J ends lost 3 bases and 1 base respectively, with 10 bases between them. This CDR3 has 15 residues. The CDR3 reads CASSFSEGSGNTIYF. In DNA, the CDR3 is TGTGCCAGCAGCTTTAGTGAGGGATCTGGAAACACCATATATTTT. The whole variable domain, remainder taken from reference TRBV7-9 and TRBJ1-3, is DTGVSQNPRHKITKRGQNVTFRCDPISEHNRLYWYRQTLGQGPEFLTYFQNEAQLEKSRLLSDRFSAERPKGSFSTLEIQRTEQGDSAMYLCASSFSEGSGNTIYFGEGSWLTVV.

The rearrangement links TRBV29-1 to TRBJ1-2; D gene ambiguous. This CDR3 region has 13 residues. V lost 4 bases, J lost 0 bases, and 9 bases lay in between. Per the germline V gene, CDR1 is SQVTM and CDR2 is ANQGSEA. As DNA, the CDR3 is TGCAGCGTTGGGGCGGAAGCTAACTATGGCTACACCTTC. It specifies CSVGAEANYGYTF.

Ten or more counts support this clonotype. The chain combines TRBV4-3 with TRBJ1-3; unclear D gene. CDR1 LGHNA and CDR2 YSLEER come from the germline V gene. The CDR3 is 14 residues long. V was clipped by 0 bases and J by 10 bases, with 13 bases between them. As DNA, the CDR3 is TGCGCCAGCAGCCAAGATCGTAGGGTACGGACCATATATTTT. Translation gives CASSQDRRVRTIYF.

CDR3 nucleotides: TGTGCCAGCAGACCAGACCGAGGGGCAGGGGGGAATAGCAATCAGCCCCAGCATTTT. Protein product: CASRPDRGAGGNSNQPQHF. The chain uses TRBV27 and TRBJ1-5; 7 nucleotides line up with TRBD1. CDR3 length equals 19 residues. J lost 0 bases, V lost 6 bases, and 17 bases had no gene match. Germline CDR1 and CDR2: MNHEY and SMNVEV (reference sequence).

This clonotype was seen only a few times. The V gene is TRBV7-2, the J gene TRBJ1-2, with D perhaps matching TRBD1 (5 bases). The germline V gene has CDR1 SGHTA and CDR2 FQGNSA. The CDR3 runs 13 residues. The germline V and J ends were trimmed by 3 bases and 8 bases, with 13 bases remaining between them. CDR3 nucleotide sequence: TGTGCCAGCAGCTTCCGGGACCTTCGGGGCTACACCTTC. It codes for CASSFRDLRGYTF.

V gene TRBV20-1 combines with J gene TRBJ1-3, with 7 bases that match TRBD1. Trimming took 0 bases from V and 0 from J; bases not matched to a gene: 5. Germline loops: CDR1 DFQATT, CDR2 SNEGSKA (reference sequence). The CDR3 has 16 amino acids. CDR3 bases: TGCAGTGCTAGAGATGGGGCAGGGGGCTCTGGAAACACCATATATTTT. It encodes CSARDGAGGSGNTIYF.

The V call is TRBV9, the J call TRBJ2-4, with no clear D. Trimming shortened V by 0 bases and J by 5 bases, and 9 bases separated the two germline ends. CDR3 size: 14 residues. CDR1 and CDR2 from the germline V gene are SGDLS and YYNGEE. In DNA, the CDR3 is TGTGCCAGCAGCGTAGGACCCCCGGAAAACATTCAGTACTTC. Translated, it gives CASSVGPPENIQYF. Combining the CDR3 with reference TRBV9 and TRBJ2-4 gives the whole variable domain DSGVTQTPKHLITATGQRVTLRCSPRSGDLSVYWYQQSLDQGLQFLIQYYNGEERAKGNILERFSAQQFPDLHSELNLSSLELGDSALYFCASSVGPPENIQYFGAGTRLSVL.

The CDR3 sequence: CASFPGTGKVYEQYF. The CDR3 DNA sequence: TGCGCCAGCTTCCCGGGGACAGGGAAAGTCTACGAGCAGTACTTC. The V and J genes are TRBV5-1 and TRBJ2-7; TRBD1 matches 9 bases. V dropped 7 bases and J dropped 3; count of bases not matched to a gene: 11. This CDR3 has 15 residues. The germline gives CDR1 SGHRS, CDR2 YFSETQ.

This clonotype came up once. This rearrangement joins TRBV5-8 to TRBJ1-1, with D possibly TRBD1 on 5 matching bases. This CDR3 is 15 amino acids long. Germline values: CDR1 SGHTS, CDR2 YDEGEE. V lost 4 bases, J lost 2 bases, and 15 bases lay in between. The CDR3 DNA sequence: TGTGCCAGCAGCCAACCCGACCAGGGAAACACTGAAGCTTTCTTT. Its translation: CASSQPDQGNTEAFF.

The chain has TRBV5-1 and TRBJ1-4; tentative D call: TRBD1 (6 bases). The V end was cut by 2 bases, the J end by 8 bases, with 16 bases between. This CDR3 has 15 residues. The germline gives CDR1 SGHRS, CDR2 YFSETQ. The CDR3 DNA reads as TGCGCCAGCAGCTTTCTACAGGGAAGGGGAGAAAAACTGTTTTTT. It specifies CASSFLQGRGEKLFF.

The V and J genes are TRBV18 and TRBJ1-5; D perhaps matches TRBD1 (6 bases). V was shortened by 3 bases and J by 9 bases, with 15 bases between the two germline ends. Per germline, CDR1 KGHSH and CDR2 LQKENI. The length of the CDR3 is 14 residues. As DNA, the CDR3 is TGTGCCAGCTCACCGGGGCAGGGGCGATCGCCCCAGCATTTT. It is translated as CASSPGQGRSPQHF.

This clonotype was found many times. This chain connects TRBV2 to TRBJ1-5, with D perhaps matching TRBD1 (5 bases). The germline CDR1 and CDR2 sequences are SNHLY and FYNNEI. The CDR3 is 15 amino acids. Trimming took off 3 bases at V and 2 bases at J, with 11 bases between the two ends. The CDR3 coding sequence is TGTGCCAGCAGTGACAGGGACGGAGGCAATCAGCCCCAGCATTTT. Translated: CASSDRDGGNQPQHF.

This clonotype was detected only once. This may arise from a read error, as a much more abundant clone is one base away. In this CDR3 the conserved last residue, phenylalanine or tryptophan, is missing, so a read error is likely. V usage is TRBV20-1 and J usage is TRBJ1-5, with a weak D call TRBD1 (5 bases). The V and J ends lost 0 bases and 8 bases respectively, with 14 bases between them. The germline gives CDR1 DFQATT, CDR2 SNEGSKA (reference sequence). This CDR3 region has 14 residues. The CDR3 protein is CSARDRRVWEPQHL. The CDR3 nucleotides read TGCAGTGCTAGAGATCGCAGGGTATGGGAGCCCCAGCATCTT.

This clonotype was counted at least ten times. This rearrangement joins TRBV29-1 to TRBJ2-7; TRBD2 matches at 14 bases. This CDR3 has 14 amino acids. Germline-derived CDR1 and CDR2 are SQVTM and ANQGSEA. Trimming cost V 6 bases and J 6 bases; bases outside gene matches: 7. The CDR3 nucleotides read TGCAGCGTCCGCGGGACTAGCGGGAGTTCCGAGCAGTACTTC. It is translated as CSVRGTSGSSEQYF.

This clonotype was seen more than once but under ten times. The V and J genes are TRBV20-1 and TRBJ2-4, with a tentative D call TRBD1 (6 bases). Germline V gene lookup returns CDR1 DFQATT and CDR2 SNEGSKA (reference sequence). Deletions cut 7 bases from V and 0 bases from J, with 13 bases between. This CDR3 contains 14 residues. The CDR3 loop is CSVSRGLAKNIQYF. CDR3 bases: TGCAGTGTCTCCAGGGGCCTAGCCAAAAACATTCAGTACTTC.

CDR3 loop: CASSDGAGGYEQYF. The CDR3 nucleotides read TGCGCCAGCAGTGATGGTGCAGGGGGCTACGAGCAGTACTTC. The chain combines TRBV10-2 with TRBJ2-7, with 7 nucleotides matching TRBD1. The CDR3 runs 14 residues. Germline loops: CDR1 WSHSY, CDR2 SAAADI. Germline trimming cut 3 bases from V and 3 bases from J; bases unmatched to any gene: 5.

The V call is TRBV6-1, the J call TRBJ1-1; D is undetermined. V was pared by 4 bases and J by 8 bases, with 8 bases between. Looked up from germline, CDR1 is MNHNS and CDR2 is SASEGT. The CDR3 length is 11 residues. The DNA for the CDR3 is TGTGCCAGCAGTGGTTCCGGAGAAGCTTTCTTT. It is translated as CASSGSGEAFF.

This clonotype has a handful of counts. CDR3 sequence (DNA): TGCAGTGCTAGATCCGCGACAGGATTGGAGACCCAGTACTTC. Residues: CSARSATGLETQYF. The chain joins TRBV20-1 to TRBJ2-5; maybe TRBD1 (6 bases). CDR3 length: 14 residues. V lost 2 bases and J lost 5, with 15 bases in between. Germline-derived CDR1 and CDR2 are DFQATT and SNEGSKA (reference sequence).